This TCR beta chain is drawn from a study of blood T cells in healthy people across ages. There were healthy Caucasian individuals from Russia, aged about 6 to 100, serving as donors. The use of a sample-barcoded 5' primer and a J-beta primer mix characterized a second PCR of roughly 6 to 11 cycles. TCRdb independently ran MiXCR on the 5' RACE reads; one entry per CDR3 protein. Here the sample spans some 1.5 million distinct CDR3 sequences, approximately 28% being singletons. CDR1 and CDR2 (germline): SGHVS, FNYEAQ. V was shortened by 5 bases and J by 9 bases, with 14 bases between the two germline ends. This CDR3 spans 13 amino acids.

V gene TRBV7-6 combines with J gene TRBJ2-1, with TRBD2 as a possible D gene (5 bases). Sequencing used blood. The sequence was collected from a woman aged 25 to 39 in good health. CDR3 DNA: TGTGCCAGCAGCGGAGTCGGGGTATCTGAGCAGTTCTTC. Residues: CASSGVGVSEQFF.